What follows are 15 T cell receptor beta chains derived from one specimen sequenced in a study of OX40 agonist ivuxolimab in advanced cancers. Method: immunoSEQ multiplex PCR; TCRdb's copy keeps in-frame clones and lacks some. This sample has tens of thousands of clones; approximately 88% occur once, and the top ten carry 8.5% to 10%. This material consisted of CD4+ or CD8+ T cells sorted from blood, taken in a trial of the OX40 agonist ivuxolimab. These receptors originate from an adult with an advanced solid tumor such as melanoma, head and neck, liver or kidney cancer.

The CDR3: CASSPGGARTYEQYF. The DNA of the CDR3 is TGTGCCAGCAGTCCCGGTGGGGCCCGGACCTACGAGCAGTACTTC. The V gene is TRBV6-5, the J gene TRBJ2-7, with D perhaps matching TRBD1 (5 bases). CDR1 and CDR2 (germline): MNHEY, SVGAGI. Trimming shortened V by 5 bases and J by 2 bases, and 16 bases separated the two germline ends. This CDR3 has 15 residues.

This chain connects TRBV18 to TRBJ2-7, with 10 bases lining up with TRBD2. This CDR3 has 14 residues. Per germline, CDR1 KGHSH and CDR2 LQKENI. V lost 5 bases and J lost 4; bases outside the gene matches: 5. The DNA for the CDR3 is TGTGCCAGCTCAACAAGCGGGAGGGGGTACGAGCAGTACTTC. Its translation: CASSTSGRGYEQYF.

The chain joins TRBV28 to TRBJ2-7, with 8 bases lining up with TRBD1. CDR3 size: 13 residues. Germline loops: CDR1 MDHEN, CDR2 SYDVKM. V lost 3 bases to trimming and J lost 4 bases; unmatched junction nucleotides: 2. In DNA form, the CDR3 reads TGTGCCAGCAGTTTCAGGGGGCTGTACGAGCAGTACTTC. It translates to CASSFRGLYEQYF.

The CDR3 here is CASSPSGGYNEQFF. CDR3 in DNA: TGTGCCAGCTCACCCTCCGGGGGCTACAATGAGCAGTTCTTC. V usage is TRBV18 and J usage is TRBJ2-1, with D possibly matching TRBD2 (6 bases). Deletions cut 3 bases from V and 3 bases from J, with 9 bases between. The CDR3 loop spans 14 amino acids. CDR1 and CDR2 from the germline V gene are KGHSH and LQKENI.

The rearrangement joins TRBV27 to TRBJ2-3; no clear D gene. Germline V CDR1 and CDR2: MNHEY, SMNVEV (reference sequence). Trimming shortened V by 3 bases and J by 5 bases, and 9 bases separated the two germline ends. The CDR3 sequence is 13 residues long. In DNA, the CDR3 is TGTGCCAGCAGTTTTAGGTCCCTAGATACGCAGTATTTT. It yields the protein CASSFRSLDTQYF.

The chain's CDR3 is CASSSPDRVSTDTQYF. The CDR3, as DNA: TGTGCCAGCAGTTCACCGGACAGGGTTAGCACAGATACGCAGTATTTT. The J gene is TRBJ2-3, the V gene TRBV28, with 8 bases that match TRBD1. This CDR3 contains 16 residues. With 4 bases clipped from V and 0 bases from J, the junction kept 6 bases outside the gene matches. Germline V CDR1 and CDR2: MDHEN, SYDVKM.

The chain uses TRBV6-5 and TRBJ2-1; D is possibly TRBD2 (5 bases). The CDR3 is made up of 12 amino acids. Trimming took off 5 bases at V and 8 bases at J, with 10 bases between the two ends. Germline CDR1 MNHEY, CDR2 SVGAGI. This CDR3 reads CASSPNGDEQFF. The CDR3 nucleotides read TGTGCCAGCAGTCCTAACGGGGATGAGCAGTTCTTC.

The chain is built from TRBV5-4 and TRBJ2-7; tentatively, D is TRBD1 (5 bases). V gave up 4 bases and J gave up 1 base, with 9 bases separating them. The CDR3 is 13 amino acids. Per germline, CDR1 SGHNT and CDR2 YYREEE (reference sequence). The CDR3 here is CASSADRSYEQYF. CDR3 DNA: TGTGCCAGCAGCGCAGACAGATCCTACGAGCAGTACTTC.

The rearrangement links TRBV7-9 to TRBJ2-1, with D possibly called TRBD1 or TRBD2 (5 bases each). The CDR3 runs 13 residues. V was cut by 10 bases and J by 0 bases, with 10 bases left in between. In germline, CDR1 is SEHNR, CDR2 FQNEAQ (reference sequence). CDR3 residues: CAILGDSYNEQFF. The CDR3 DNA sequence: TGTGCCATACTGGGGGACTCCTACAATGAGCAGTTCTTC.

This chain links TRBV5-1 with TRBJ1-5, with a weak D call TRBD1 (6 bases). Germline V gene data show CDR1 as SGHRS and CDR2 as YFSETQ. The V and J ends lost 0 bases and 4 bases respectively, with 11 bases between them. The CDR3 spans 15 residues. CDR3 bases: TGCGCCAGCAGCTTGGAAGGGACAAATAATCAGCCCCAGCATTTT. The encoded protein is CASSLEGTNNQPQHF.

The chain is built from TRBV5-4 and TRBJ1-6; D unclear. CDR1 is SGHNT, CDR2 YYREEE, per germline (reference sequence). CDR3 length: 16 residues. V was trimmed by 2 bases and J by 0 bases, leaving 9 bases between them. The CDR3 coding sequence is TGTGCCAGCAGCTTCGCACAACTCTCCTATAATTCACCCCTCCACTTT. Protein product: CASSFAQLSYNSPLHF. The whole variable domain, filled in from reference TRBV5-4 and TRBJ1-6, reads ETGVTQSPTHLIKTRGQQVTLRCSSQSGHNTVSWYQQALGQGPQFIFQYYREEENGRGNFPPRFSGLQFPNYSSELNVNALELDDSALYLCASSFAQLSYNSPLHFGNGTRLTVT.

This clone was counted between two and nine times. V usage is TRBV28 and J usage is TRBJ2-2; possible D gene TRBD1, 5 bases. This CDR3 region has 15 residues. The germline V and J ends were trimmed by 2 bases and 5 bases, with 12 bases remaining between them. Germline V gene data show CDR1 as MDHEN and CDR2 as SYDVKM. The CDR3 spells CASSLPLAGTGELFF. CDR3 nucleotide sequence: TGTGCCAGCAGTTTACCCCTGGCAGGGACCGGGGAGCTGTTTTTT.

This clone was recorded a few times. V and J are TRBV27 and TRBJ2-2, with TRBD2 identical over 13 bases. V was clipped by 7 bases and J by 6 bases; unmatched bases: 8. This CDR3 contains 16 residues. CDR1 is MNHEY and CDR2 is SMNVEV in the germline V gene (reference sequence). The CDR3 is CASNLGLAGDPGELFF. In DNA, the CDR3 is TGTGCCAGCAACCTAGGACTAGCGGGAGACCCCGGGGAGCTGTTTTTT.

The chain combines TRBV28 with TRBJ2-3; 7 nucleotides align to TRBD1. The CDR3 sequence is 14 residues long. CDR1 is MDHEN and CDR2 is SYDVKM in the germline V gene. J lost 5 bases, V lost 2 bases, and 4 bases had no gene match. CDR3 nucleotides: TGTGCCAGCAGTTTAGTAGGGGGCAGAGATACGCAGTATTTT. Translated: CASSLVGGRDTQYF. The full variable domain, rest sourced from reference TRBV28 and TRBJ2-3, is DVKVTQSSRYLVKRTGEKVFLECVQDMDHENMFWYRQDPGLGLRLIYFSYDVKMKEKGDIPEGYSVSREKKERFSLILESASTNQTSMYLCASSLVGGRDTQYFGPGTRLTVL.

The chain couples TRBV18 to TRBJ2-5; D might be TRBD2 (6 bases). With 3 bases removed from V and 5 bases from J, the gap between germline ends came to 13 bases. The CDR3 has 14 amino acids. CDR1 is KGHSH, CDR2 LQKENI, per germline. Here the CDR3 reads CASSPPGSMETQYF. CDR3 in DNA: TGTGCCAGCTCACCCCCCGGGAGTATGGAGACCCAGTACTTC.